This passage covers 21 T cell receptor beta chains from one sample sequenced in a study of lymphopenia after photon versus proton radiotherapy. Produced via immunoSEQ multiplex PCR; TCRdb's table is partial and in-frame only. The data contain roughly 67,000 clones, around 90% of them seen just once; the ten biggest clones take up 2.5% to 3%. The sample in question was peripheral blood, obtained from a patient treated with photon-based radiotherapy. The receptors come from a woman in her 70s with pancreatic cancer.

The sample holds one count of this clone. The chain combines TRBV4-3 with TRBJ2-2, with unresolved D. V was pared by 0 bases and J by 0 bases, with 5 bases between. This CDR3 contains 15 residues. The germline gives CDR1 LGHNA, CDR2 YSLEER. CDR3 sequence: CASSQEGANTGELFF. DNA for the CDR3: TGCGCCAGCAGCCAAGAGGGCGCGAACACCGGGGAGCTGTTTTTT.

The chain links TRBV5-6 to TRBJ2-5; tentatively, D is TRBD1 or TRBD2 (5 bases each). Trimming pared 0 bases from V and 5 bases from J, leaving 14 bases between. The germline V gene encodes CDR1 SGHDT and CDR2 YYEEEE. The CDR3 contains 15 residues. The CDR3 loop reads CASSLGPGTEETQYF. The CDR3 DNA reads as TGTGCCAGCAGCTTGGGGCCAGGGACGGAGGAGACCCAGTACTTC.

The rearrangement uses TRBV29-1 and TRBJ2-7; either TRBD1 or TRBD2 may fit D (6 bases each). The CDR3 consists of 14 residues. Trimming took off 6 bases at V and 5 bases at J, with 20 bases between the two ends. Germline V gene data show CDR1 as SQVTM and CDR2 as ANQGSEA. The CDR3 coding sequence is TGCAGCGTCGCAGGAGGGGGAGGAAGCGACGAGCAGTACTTC. This translates into CSVAGGGGSDEQYF.

The chain combines TRBV5-6 with TRBJ2-2, with 9 positions matching TRBD1. The germline CDR1 and CDR2 sequences are SGHDT and YYEEEE. Trimming cost V 0 bases and J 6 bases; bases outside gene matches: 3. This CDR3 spans 15 amino acids. DNA for the CDR3: TGTGCCAGCAGCTTGGGGGACAGGGAGTCCGGGGAGCTGTTTTTT. This gives the protein CASSLGDRESGELFF.

The gene calls are TRBV9 and TRBJ1-2, with no clear D. The CDR3 spans 14 residues. V lost 0 bases, J lost 4 bases, and 10 bases lay in between. Germline V lookup: CDR1 SGDLS, CDR2 YYNGEE. The CDR3 region is CASSVVLGSYGYTF. For the CDR3, the DNA is TGTGCCAGCAGCGTAGTGCTGGGGTCCTATGGCTACACCTTC.

This clone was counted between two and nine times. CDR3 residues: CASSYLTSGRNDEQFF. CDR3 in DNA: TGTGCCAGCAGCTATCTGACTAGCGGGAGGAACGATGAGCAGTTCTTC. The rearrangement links TRBV5-6 to TRBJ2-1, with 13 nucleotides matching TRBD2. Germline CDR1 is SGHDT and CDR2 is YYEEEE. The CDR3 is made up of 16 amino acids. Trimming at V came to 3 bases and at J to 8 bases, leaving 8 bases not matched to a gene.

This clone appeared once. This chain joins TRBV7-9 and TRBJ1-5, with a weak D call TRBD1 (5 bases). Germline loops: CDR1 SEHNR, CDR2 FQNEAQ (reference sequence). V was trimmed by 7 bases and J by 6 bases, leaving 16 bases between them. This CDR3 has 14 amino acids. The CDR3 nucleotides read TGTGCCAGCACCAGCATGGGGGACGGTCAGCCCCAGCATTTT. It specifies CASTSMGDGQPQHF.

This clone showed up just once. The CDR3 DNA is TGTGCCAGTAGTAGTTCCAGGGAGAGGTTTTCAGGGGCCAACGTCCTGACTTTC. Its protein is CASSSSRERFSGANVLTF. The V and J genes are TRBV19 and TRBJ2-6; tentatively, D is TRBD1 or TRBD2 (5 bases each). Trimming pared 4 bases from V and 4 bases from J, leaving 20 bases between. The germline V gene has CDR1 LNHDA and CDR2 SQIVND (reference sequence). The CDR3 contains 18 residues.

This CDR3 reads CATSRDAGDTEAFF. As DNA, the CDR3 is TGTGCCACCAGCAGAGATGCAGGGGACACTGAAGCTTTCTTT. The V and J genes are TRBV15 and TRBJ1-1, with a possible D match to TRBD1 (6 bases). CDR1 and CDR2 (germline): LNHNV, YYDKDF (reference sequence). The V end lost 0 bases, the J end lost 3 bases, and 8 bases lay between the germline ends. The length of the CDR3 is 14 residues.

The chain is built from TRBV19 and TRBJ1-2; D gene uncertain. The CDR3 covers 15 residues. Trimming cost V 5 bases and J 6 bases, with 19 bases left between them. Germline loops: CDR1 LNHDA, CDR2 SQIVND (reference sequence). CDR3 protein: CASSPRLRGIDGYTF. The CDR3 nucleotides are TGTGCCAGTAGTCCCCGCCTCCGGGGTATCGATGGCTACACCTTC.

The V gene is TRBV4-1, the J gene TRBJ1-6; no firm D call. CDR1 is MGHRA and CDR2 is YSYEKL in the germline V gene. The CDR3 spans 16 residues. Trimming shortened V by 2 bases and J by 1 base, and 9 bases separated the two germline ends. The CDR3 nucleotides read TGCGCCAGCAGCCAACCAATTGGGTCCTATAATTCACCCCTCCACTTT. This translates into CASSQPIGSYNSPLHF.

The rearrangement joins TRBV6-6 to TRBJ2-7; 8 bases are shared with TRBD1. In germline, CDR1 is MNHNY, CDR2 SVGAGI (reference sequence). J lost 1 base, V lost 6 bases, and 2 bases had no gene match. CDR3 length: 13 amino acids. CDR3 sequence: CASRRQGSYEQYF. DNA for the CDR3: TGTGCCAGCAGAAGACAGGGGTCCTACGAGCAGTACTTC.

A single count supports this clone. This chain joins TRBV4-2 and TRBJ2-1, with D hard to call. Trimming removed 0 bases at V and 0 bases at J, with 6 bases between. The CDR3 extends over 15 amino acids. Germline values: CDR1 LGHNA, CDR2 YNFKEQ. CDR3 protein: CASSQDTPSYNEQFF. The CDR3 DNA sequence: TGTGCCAGCAGCCAAGATACTCCCTCCTACAATGAGCAGTTCTTC.

The chain joins TRBV14 to TRBJ2-3, with D hard to call. The V gene's germline CDR1 is SGHDN and CDR2 FVKESK. V gave up 1 base and J gave up 7 bases, with 9 bases separating them. The CDR3 consists of 13 residues. This chain's CDR3 is CASSQVFAYTQYF. The CDR3 region has the DNA TGTGCCAGCAGCCAAGTGTTTGCGTATACGCAGTATTTT.

The gene calls are TRBV19 and TRBJ2-1; 8 positions match TRBD2. CDR1 and CDR2 from the germline V gene are LNHDA and SQIVND (reference sequence). With 11 bases clipped from V and 4 bases from J, the junction kept 19 bases outside the gene matches. This CDR3 comprises 17 residues. Here the CDR3 DNA reads TGTGCCTCGGGACTAGGCGGCCGCCGGCTTGGGTACAATGAGCAGTTCTTC. This gives the protein CASGLGGRRLGYNEQFF.

This sequence joins TRBV7-2 and TRBJ2-2; perhaps TRBD2 as D (5 bases). The CDR3 runs 19 residues. Germline V gives CDR1 SGHTA, CDR2 FQGNSA. The V and J ends lost 3 bases and 3 bases respectively, with 23 bases between them. CDR3 sequence reads: CASSFNSGGQGSDTGELFF. For the CDR3, the DNA is TGTGCCAGCAGCTTCAATTCAGGAGGTCAAGGGTCGGACACCGGGGAGCTGTTTTTT.

This sequence joins TRBV7-9 and TRBJ2-7; D not certain. Trimming left V 2 bases short and J 0 bases short, with 8 bases between. CDR1 and CDR2 (germline): SEHNR, FQNEAQ (reference sequence). The CDR3 contains 14 residues. The CDR3 here is CASSLSAVSYEQYF. For the CDR3, the DNA is TGTGCCAGCAGCTTATCCGCGGTCTCCTACGAGCAGTACTTC.

V and J are TRBV10-3 and TRBJ1-2; 11 bases align to TRBD1. Germline CDR1 reads ENHRY; CDR2 reads SYGVKD. The CDR3 consists of 15 residues. The ends lost 2 bases at V and 7 bases at J; junction bases unmatched: 6. CDR3 nucleotide sequence: TGTGCCATCAGTGAGACCGGGACAGGGGGTACTGGCTACACCTTC. This gives the protein CAISETGTGGTGYTF.

This chain links TRBV28 with TRBJ2-5, with D tentatively TRBD1 or TRBD2 (5 bases each). The germline V gene has CDR1 MDHEN and CDR2 SYDVKM. This CDR3 has 16 residues. Trimming cost V 7 bases and J 3 bases, with 21 bases left between them. The CDR3 coding sequence is TGTGCCAGCAAATCAGTTGGGACGGTTCTCAAAGAGACCCAGTACTTC. It encodes CASKSVGTVLKETQYF.

CDR3 residues: CASSFRANYGYTF. For the CDR3, the DNA is TGTGCCAGCAGTTTCAGGGCTAACTATGGCTACACCTTC. This sequence joins TRBV27 and TRBJ1-2; possible D gene TRBD1, 5 bases. There are 13 residues in the CDR3. V lost 3 bases and J lost 0, with 5 bases in between. Germline assignment: CDR1 MNHEY and CDR2 SMNVEV (reference sequence).

The CDR3 DNA is TGTGCCTGGAGTGTACTAAACTATGGCTACACCTTC. Translating it yields CAWSVLNYGYTF. The rearrangement links TRBV30 to TRBJ1-2; no firm D call. The CDR3 spans 12 residues. The germline V and J ends were trimmed by 0 bases and 2 bases, with 4 bases remaining between them. The germline V gene encodes CDR1 GTSNPN and CDR2 SVGIG (reference sequence).